A selection of T cell receptor beta chains follows, all from one sample in a study of cytomegalovirus exposure and HLA in healthy donors. Measured with immunoSEQ multiplex PCR; TCRdb has only the in-frame clones, and not every one. The sample shows over 250,000 clones, 65% to 85% of them seen only once. Sequenced: PBMCs. Receptors originate from a female donor in good health and CMV-seronegative. CDR3s include the opening cysteine and the closing phenylalanine or tryptophan. The order of the fields is clone size, V gene, J gene, D gene, CDR3 protein, CDR3 DNA. The D gene is left open where the match is weak. Size is omitted from some rows. Given values are once, few, many or a class for expanded clones.

clone size: NA; V gene: TRBV4-1; J gene: TRBJ2-7; D gene: NA; CDR3 protein: CASSPPGTRGF; CDR3 DNA: TGCGCCAGCAGCCCCCCCGGGACTCGTGGCTTC
clone size: few; V gene: TRBV2; J gene: TRBJ2-3; D gene: NA; CDR3 protein: CASSEIGVTNTQYF; CDR3 DNA: TGTGCCAGCAGTGAAATAGGGGTAACGAATACGCAGTATTTT
clone size: NA; V gene: TRBV5-1; J gene: TRBJ2-2; D gene: TRBD2; CDR3 protein: CASSFIAGGNTGELFF; CDR3 DNA: TGCGCCAGCAGCTTTATAGCGGGAGGGAACACCGGGGAGCTGTTTTTT
clone size: NA; V gene: TRBV28; J gene: TRBJ2-3; D gene: NA; CDR3 protein: CASSFSRQGTDTQYF; CDR3 DNA: TGTGCCAGCAGTTTTTCCCGACAGGGCACAGATACGCAGTATTTT
clone size: NA; V gene: TRBV6-5; J gene: TRBJ2-3; D gene: NA; CDR3 protein: CASSYSTLLATDTQYF; CDR3 DNA: TGTGCCAGCAGTTACTCGACCCTGCTAGCAACAGATACGCAGTATTTT
clone size: NA; V gene: TRBV11-2; J gene: TRBJ2-2; D gene: TRBD2; CDR3 protein: CASSPGLARIYTGELFF; CDR3 DNA: TGTGCCAGCAGCCCGGGACTAGCGCGGATTTACACCGGGGAGCTGTTTTTT
clone size: NA; V gene: TRBV7-2; J gene: TRBJ2-4; D gene: TRBD2; CDR3 protein: CASSNRLAGALGDIQYF; CDR3 DNA: TGTGCCAGCAGTAATCGGCTAGCGGGAGCCCTGGGGGACATTCAGTACTTC
clone size: NA; V gene: TRBV18; J gene: TRBJ2-3; D gene: NA; CDR3 protein: CASSPAGSTDTQYF; CDR3 DNA: TGTGCCAGCTCACCCGCAGGTAGCACAGATACGCAGTATTTT
clone size: once; V gene: TRBV7-9; J gene: TRBJ2-5; D gene: NA; CDR3 protein: CASSLALTGQETQYF; CDR3 DNA: TGTGCCAGCAGCTTAGCGTTGACAGGCCAAGAGACCCAGTACTTC
clone size: once; V gene: TRBV18; J gene: TRBJ2-3; D gene: NA; CDR3 protein: CASSPPSSIFRDTQYF; CDR3 DNA: TGTGCCAGCTCACCACCGTCTAGTATCTTCCGAGATACGCAGTATTTT
clone size: NA; V gene: TRBV2; J gene: TRBJ1-2; D gene: NA; CDR3 protein: CASSETGEYGYTF; CDR3 DNA: TGTGCCAGCAGTGAGACAGGAGAGTATGGCTACACCTTC
clone size: NA; V gene: TRBV19; J gene: TRBJ1-1; D gene: TRBD1; CDR3 protein: CASSPRTGAATEAFF; CDR3 DNA: TGTGCCAGTAGTCCCCGGACAGGAGCGGCCACTGAAGCTTTCTTT
clone size: NA; V gene: TRBV4-1; J gene: TRBJ1-3; D gene: NA; CDR3 protein: CASSQQTGAGNTIYF; CDR3 DNA: TGCGCCAGCAGCCAACAAACAGGTGCTGGAAACACCATATATTTT
clone size: NA; V gene: TRBV19; J gene: TRBJ2-7; D gene: TRBD2; CDR3 protein: CASSLRAGDTYEQYF; CDR3 DNA: TGTGCCAGTAGTCTCCGAGCGGGAGACACCTACGAGCAGTACTTC
clone size: NA; V gene: TRBV4-1; J gene: TRBJ2-2; D gene: TRBD2; CDR3 protein: CASSQGGRGIPGELFF; CDR3 DNA: TGCGCCAGCAGCCAGGGAGGGCGCGGGATTCCCGGGGAGCTGTTTTTT
clone size: NA; V gene: TRBV2; J gene: TRBJ2-7; D gene: TRBD2; CDR3 protein: CASRTGTSGDKAHF; CDR3 DNA: TGTGCCAGCAGGACCGGGACTAGCGGTGACAAGGCGCACTTC
clone size: few; V gene: TRBV10-2; J gene: TRBJ1-5; D gene: NA; CDR3 protein: CASTPGESRPQHF; CDR3 DNA: TGCGCCAGCACCCCAGGGGAATCGCGGCCCCAGCATTTT
clone size: few; V gene: TRBV6-5; J gene: TRBJ2-7; D gene: TRBD2; CDR3 protein: CASGRLAGYEQYF; CDR3 DNA: TGTGCCAGCGGTAGGCTAGCGGGTTACGAGCAGTACTTC
clone size: NA; V gene: TRBV11-2; J gene: TRBJ2-7; D gene: NA; CDR3 protein: CASSPDFYEQYF; CDR3 DNA: TGTGCCAGCAGCCCGGACTTCTACGAGCAGTACTTC
clone size: NA; V gene: TRBV6-1; J gene: TRBJ1-1; D gene: TRBD1; CDR3 protein: CASTRQGTEAFF; CDR3 DNA: TGTGCCAGCACGCGACAGGGCACTGAAGCTTTCTTT
clone size: few; V gene: TRBV5-1; J gene: TRBJ2-3; D gene: TRBD1; CDR3 protein: CASSFRTGGPFSTDTQYF; CDR3 DNA: TGCGCCAGCAGCTTCCGGACAGGGGGCCCCTTCAGCACAGATACGCAGTATTTT
clone size: NA; V gene: TRBV5-6; J gene: TRBJ1-1; D gene: NA; CDR3 protein: CASSPPGLYRAGTEAFF; CDR3 DNA: TGTGCCAGCAGCCCTCCTGGGCTGTACAGGGCTGGGACTGAAGCTTTCTTT
clone size: NA; V gene: TRBV10-3; J gene: TRBJ1-1; D gene: TRBD1; CDR3 protein: CAISETGETEAFF; CDR3 DNA: TGTGCCATCAGTGAGACAGGGGAGACTGAAGCTTTCTTT
clone size: NA; V gene: TRBV11-2; J gene: TRBJ2-1; D gene: TRBD2; CDR3 protein: CASSPRLAGAGNEQFF; CDR3 DNA: TGTGCCAGCAGCCCTAGACTAGCGGGAGCAGGGAATGAGCAGTTCTTC
clone size: NA; V gene: TRBV5-3; J gene: TRBJ1-5; D gene: NA; CDR3 protein: CARSLRYSNQPQHF; CDR3 DNA: TGTGCCAGAAGCTTGCGTTATAGCAATCAGCCCCAGCATTTT
clone size: NA; V gene: TRBV5-6; J gene: TRBJ2-6; D gene: NA; CDR3 protein: CASSLMREFSGANVLTF; CDR3 DNA: TGTGCCAGCAGCTTGATGAGGGAGTTCTCTGGGGCCAACGTCCTGACTTTC
clone size: NA; V gene: TRBV10-1; J gene: TRBJ2-2; D gene: TRBD2; CDR3 protein: CASSETPGTSSGVTGELFF; CDR3 DNA: TGCGCCAGCAGTGAGACCCCCGGGACTAGCAGCGGAGTCACCGGGGAGCTGTTTTTT
clone size: NA; V gene: TRBV7-9; J gene: TRBJ2-1; D gene: NA; CDR3 protein: CASSLVERVSYNEQFF; CDR3 DNA: TGTGCCAGCAGCCTCGTTGAACGCGTCTCCTACAATGAGCAGTTCTTC
clone size: NA; V gene: TRBV30; J gene: TRBJ2-7; D gene: TRBD2; CDR3 protein: CAWKSSGRAYEQYF; CDR3 DNA: TGTGCCTGGAAATCTAGCGGGAGAGCGTACGAGCAGTACTTC
clone size: NA; V gene: TRBV10-3; J gene: TRBJ2-1; D gene: TRBD2; CDR3 protein: CAISRLAGTNEQFF; CDR3 DNA: TGTGCCATCAGCCGACTAGCGGGGACTAATGAGCAGTTCTTC
clone size: NA; V gene: TRBV6-6; J gene: TRBJ2-7; D gene: NA; CDR3 protein: CASSLNRASSYEQYF; CDR3 DNA: TGTGCCAGCAGCTTGAACAGGGCGAGCTCCTACGAGCAGTACTTC
clone size: few; V gene: TRBV5-6; J gene: TRBJ2-1; D gene: NA; CDR3 protein: CASGLNEQFF; CDR3 DNA: TGTGCCAGCGGACTCAATGAGCAGTTCTTC
clone size: NA; V gene: TRBV5-1; J gene: TRBJ2-7; D gene: TRBD2; CDR3 protein: CASRPRPSGREQYF; CDR3 DNA: TGCGCCAGCAGGCCAAGGCCTAGCGGTAGGGAGCAGTACTTC
clone size: few; V gene: TRBV27; J gene: TRBJ2-7; D gene: TRBD2; CDR3 protein: CASSPGLAGTEQYF; CDR3 DNA: TGTGCCAGCAGTCCGGGACTAGCGGGAACCGAGCAGTACTTC
clone size: NA; V gene: TRBV7-6; J gene: TRBJ2-5; D gene: TRBD2; CDR3 protein: CASSLGSGARQETQYF; CDR3 DNA: TGTGCCAGCAGCTTAGGTAGCGGGGCCCGCCAAGAGACCCAGTACTTC
clone size: NA; V gene: TRBV6-5; J gene: TRBJ2-7; D gene: NA; CDR3 protein: CASESGHDEQYF; CDR3 DNA: TGTGCCAGCGAATCGGGACACGACGAGCAGTACTTC
clone size: NA; V gene: TRBV27; J gene: TRBJ2-1; D gene: TRBD2; CDR3 protein: CASSPTSGHNEQFF; CDR3 DNA: TGTGCCAGCAGTCCGACTAGCGGTCACAATGAGCAGTTCTTC
clone size: once; V gene: TRBV6-1; J gene: TRBJ1-3; D gene: NA; CDR3 protein: CASRWTVGGNTIYF; CDR3 DNA: TGTGCCAGCAGATGGACAGTGGGGGGAAACACCATATATTTT
clone size: NA; V gene: TRBV6-5; J gene: TRBJ2-7; D gene: NA; CDR3 protein: CASSYSQPPSPYEQYF; CDR3 DNA: TGTGCCAGCAGTTACTCACAGCCGCCCAGTCCCTACGAGCAGTACTTC
clone size: NA; V gene: TRBV19; J gene: TRBJ2-1; D gene: TRBD2; CDR3 protein: CAAQTSGAANEQFF; CDR3 DNA: TGTGCCGCCCAGACTAGCGGGGCCGCCAATGAGCAGTTCTTC
clone size: NA; V gene: TRBV11-2; J gene: TRBJ2-1; D gene: NA; CDR3 protein: CASSLVTTFYNEQFF; CDR3 DNA: TGTGCCAGCAGCTTAGTGACGACATTTTACAATGAGCAGTTCTTC
clone size: NA; V gene: TRBV11-3; J gene: TRBJ1-1; D gene: NA; CDR3 protein: CASSPIAKMNTEAFF; CDR3 DNA: TGTGCCAGCAGCCCCATCGCTAAGATGAACACTGAAGCTTTCTTT
clone size: NA; V gene: TRBV6-1; J gene: TRBJ2-1; D gene: NA; CDR3 protein: CASSGQGGGRILEQFF; CDR3 DNA: TGTGCCAGCAGTGGACAAGGTGGGGGGAGGATACTTGAGCAGTTCTTC
clone size: few; V gene: TRBV20-1; J gene: TRBJ2-7; D gene: NA; CDR3 protein: CSASVSYEQYF; CDR3 DNA: TGCAGTGCCAGCGTCTCCTACGAGCAGTACTTC
clone size: NA; V gene: TRBV28; J gene: TRBJ2-5; D gene: NA; CDR3 protein: CASSFDRRQETQYF; CDR3 DNA: TGTGCCAGCAGTTTTGACAGGCGCCAAGAGACCCAGTACTTC
clone size: NA; V gene: TRBV25-1; J gene: TRBJ2-1; D gene: TRBD2; CDR3 protein: CASSGLAGHNEQFF; CDR3 DNA: TGTGCCAGCAGTGGACTAGCGGGGCACAATGAGCAGTTCTTC
clone size: NA; V gene: TRBV7-7; J gene: TRBJ2-1; D gene: NA; CDR3 protein: CASSPDTGGQQFF; CDR3 DNA: TGTGCCAGCAGCCCCGATACCGGGGGTCAGCAGTTCTTC
clone size: few; V gene: TRBV28; J gene: TRBJ2-5; D gene: TRBD1; CDR3 protein: CASSLPGQAGETQYF; CDR3 DNA: TGTGCCAGCAGTTTACCGGGACAGGCTGGAGAGACCCAGTACTTC